The 27 T cell receptor beta chains listed next were all sequenced from one sample in a study of CD8+ T cells in alopecia areata. Researchers sorted CD4+ cells into CD25+CD127- cells for roughly 5 patients. Following RNA extraction, reverse transcription yielded cDNA that acted as the sequencing template. TCRdb's copy holds only in-frame clones and misses some; the assay was immunoSEQ multiplex PCR. Here the sample spans 37,000 or so clones, less than 55% being singletons. Source material: CD4+ Tregs sorted from blood. The source of these receptors is a human donor with alopecia areata.

A remark on this clone: The identical CDR3 is also encoded by other nucleotide sequences in the sample. This chain uses TRBV11-3 with TRBJ1-6; D is possibly TRBD1 (6 bases). CDR1 is SGHNT, CDR2 YENEEA, per germline. Between the trimmed V and J ends, which lost 5 bases and 10 bases, there was a span of 9 bases. This CDR3 spans 12 amino acids. CDR3 coding DNA: TGTGCCAGCAGCCCAGGGGACTCACCCCTCCACTTT. Its translation is CASSPGDSPLHF.

In this sample, this clone turned up once. The chain uses TRBV6-6 and TRBJ1-2; D is perhaps TRBD1 (6 bases). The CDR3 totals 14 residues. Trimming stripped 8 bases from V and 3 bases from J, with 16 bases between. Germline loops: CDR1 MNHNY, CDR2 SVGAGI (reference sequence). This CDR3 reads CASRGQGSHYGYTF. DNA for the CDR3: TGTGCCAGCCGGGGGCAGGGGTCACACTATGGCTACACCTTC.

The V and J genes are TRBV4-1 and TRBJ1-3; 9 bases fit TRBD1. The CDR3 spans 18 residues. V was pared by 0 bases and J by 4 bases, with 10 bases of the junction left unmatched. Germline CDR1 reads MGHRA; CDR2 reads YSYEKL. As DNA, the CDR3 is TGCGCCAGCAGCCAAGATAGCCCCCACAGGGGGCTCGGAAACACCATATATTTT. Translation: CASSQDSPHRGLGNTIYF.

This clone was observed a few times. V and J are TRBV4-3 and TRBJ2-5; 8 bases line up with TRBD1. CDR3 length equals 14 residues. Trimming removed 0 bases from V and 7 bases from J; junction bases left unmatched: 4. Germline V gene data show CDR1 as LGHNA and CDR2 as YSLEER. The CDR3 sequence is CASSQETGAGTQYF. CDR3 bases: TGCGCCAGCAGCCAAGAGACAGGGGCTGGGACCCAGTACTTC.

CDR3 sequence: CASSQAGYMVETQYF. In nucleotides, the CDR3 is TGCGCCAGCAGCCAAGCAGGGTATATGGTGGAGACCCAGTACTTC. The gene calls are TRBV4-3 and TRBJ2-5; D is perhaps TRBD1 (5 bases). V was pared by 1 base and J by 5 bases, with 14 bases between. Per the germline V gene, CDR1 is LGHNA and CDR2 is YSLEER. The CDR3 is made up of 15 amino acids.

The J gene is TRBJ1-2, the V gene TRBV6-6; D is undetermined. The V end lost 1 base, the J end lost 4 bases, and 10 bases lay between the germline ends. Germline V lookup: CDR1 MNHNY, CDR2 SVGAGI (reference sequence). The CDR3 is made up of 14 amino acids. CDR3 protein: CASSYFDGIYGYTF. In DNA form, the CDR3 reads TGTGCCAGCAGTTACTTCGACGGAATCTATGGCTACACCTTC.

The J gene is TRBJ2-7, the V gene TRBV7-9; TRBD1 might be the D (6 bases). CDR1 is SEHNR, CDR2 FQNEAQ, per germline (reference sequence). This CDR3 spans 13 amino acids. V lost 6 bases and J 5 bases, leaving 14 bases between the germline ends. CDR3 sequence reads: CASSLQQGDEQYF. CDR3 nucleotides: TGTGCCAGCAGTTTGCAACAGGGCGACGAGCAGTACTTC.

In DNA, the CDR3 is TGTGCCAGCAGCAGGACGGTAATGAACACTGAAGCTTTCTTT. It specifies CASSRTVMNTEAFF. The chain carries TRBV27 and TRBJ1-1; D is unresolved. The CDR3 has 14 residues. Germline values: CDR1 MNHEY, CDR2 SMNVEV (reference sequence). V lost 6 bases, J lost 0 bases, and 11 bases lay in between.

The V and J genes are TRBV18 and TRBJ1-1; no reliable D call. The V gene lost 1 base and the J gene lost 1 base, with 10 bases spanning the gap. The CDR3 extends over 15 amino acids. Germline loops: CDR1 KGHSH, CDR2 LQKENI. For the CDR3, the DNA is TGTGCCAGCTCACCACTGGTACAGCGGAACACTGAAGCTTTCTTT. Translated: CASSPLVQRNTEAFF.

V gene TRBV7-9 combines with J gene TRBJ2-1; D perhaps matches TRBD2 (6 bases). Trimming removed 3 bases from V and 9 bases from J, with 21 bases in between. The germline V gene encodes CDR1 SEHNR and CDR2 FQNEAQ (reference sequence). The CDR3 loop spans 16 amino acids. The CDR3 DNA follows: TGTGCCAGCAGCTTCATTTACGGGACTCGAGAAGTTGAGCAGTTCTTC. It translates to CASSFIYGTREVEQFF.

The chain employs TRBV6-6 and TRBJ1-2, with D perhaps TRBD1 (5 bases). This CDR3 comprises 13 residues. Germline values: CDR1 MNHNY, CDR2 SVGAGI (reference sequence). Trimming removed 2 bases at V and 1 base at J, with 5 bases between. The DNA of the CDR3 is TGTGCCAGCAGTTACGACAGTAACTATGGCTACACCTTC. It codes for CASSYDSNYGYTF.

Only one count was recorded for this clone. This chain uses TRBV6-4 with TRBJ1-6; tentative D call: TRBD1 (5 bases). The CDR3 is made up of 14 amino acids. V lost 5 bases to trimming and J lost 7 bases, with 12 bases between them. The germline gives CDR1 MRHNA, CDR2 SNTAGT. The CDR3 DNA reads TGTGCCAGCAGTCTTCAGGGTCGGAATTCACCCCTCCACTTT. Residues: CASSLQGRNSPLHF.

This chain links TRBV11-3 with TRBJ1-2, with 8 bases aligning to TRBD1. This CDR3 is built from 14 residues. Germline trimming cut 5 bases from V and 6 bases from J; bases unmatched to any gene: 8. Germline V gene data show CDR1 as SGHNT and CDR2 as YENEEA. CDR3 amino acids: CASSRRQGPDGYTF. Written as DNA, the CDR3 is TGTGCCAGCAGCCGAAGACAGGGGCCGGATGGCTACACCTTC.

The CDR3 protein is CASSPLAGGGTDTQYF. Written as DNA, the CDR3 is TGTGCCAGCAGCCCACTAGCGGGAGGGGGCACAGATACGCAGTATTTT. The chain recombines TRBV4-2 with TRBJ2-3, with 13 bases identical to TRBD2. CDR1 is LGHNA and CDR2 is YNFKEQ in the germline V gene. The V and J ends lost 4 bases and 1 base, in that order; junction bases with no gene match: 2. This CDR3 has 16 residues.

The CDR3 DNA sequence: TGCGCCAGCAGCGAGGGACAGGGGGCATTTGGAAACACCATATATTTT. It yields the protein CASSEGQGAFGNTIYF. V usage is TRBV5-1 and J usage is TRBJ1-3, with 12 bases aligning to TRBD1. The germline gives CDR1 SGHRS, CDR2 YFSETQ. V shed 4 bases, J shed 3 bases, and the junction held 5 bases outside the gene matches. The CDR3 has 16 amino acids.

The V gene is TRBV7-2, the J gene TRBJ2-3; 9 nucleotides agree with TRBD1. This CDR3 has 19 amino acids. The germline gives CDR1 SGHTA, CDR2 FQGNSA. The J segment lost 8 bases and the V segment lost 3 bases, leaving 21 bases of the junction unmatched. The CDR3 loop reads CASSLGRPTGGGVRATQYF. As DNA, the CDR3 is TGTGCCAGCAGCTTGGGCAGGCCCACAGGGGGCGGGGTCCGGGCTACGCAGTATTTT.

This clone was seen only a few times. V gene TRBV29-1 combines with J gene TRBJ2-3; perhaps TRBD1 as D (5 bases). The germline V gene has CDR1 SQVTM and CDR2 ANQGSEA. CDR3 size: 14 residues. The V and J ends lost 2 bases and 1 base respectively, with 10 bases between them. The CDR3 protein is CSVERVGGTDTQYF. The CDR3 DNA follows: TGCAGCGTTGAACGGGTAGGGGGCACAGATACGCAGTATTTT.

The chain combines TRBV6-6 with TRBJ1-1; D gene uncertain. Per germline, CDR1 MNHNY and CDR2 SVGAGI (reference sequence). V shed 6 bases and J shed 4 bases, with 3 bases lying between them. The CDR3 extends over 10 amino acids. CDR3 in DNA: TGTGCCAGCAGCCTCACTGAAGCTTTCTTT. Translated, it gives CASSLTEAFF.

The V gene is TRBV30, the J gene TRBJ1-3; D remains ambiguous. The V end was cut by 2 bases, the J end by 4 bases, with 9 bases between. The germline gives CDR1 GTSNPN, CDR2 SVGIG (reference sequence). This CDR3 region has 13 residues. The CDR3, as DNA: TGTGCCTGGAGTCCTACGGCGGGAAACACCATATATTTT. Translating gives CAWSPTAGNTIYF.

The sample holds a few counts of this clone. CDR3 nucleotide sequence: TGTGCCAGCAGCCCATTCGGGGAGACTGAAGCTTTCTTT. Translated: CASSPFGETEAFF. V gene TRBV7-2 combines with J gene TRBJ1-1; no definite D call. CDR1 is SGHTA, CDR2 FQGNSA, per germline. The CDR3 covers 13 residues. Trimming removed 5 bases at V and 5 bases at J, with 12 bases between.

This rearrangement joins TRBV5-1 to TRBJ2-4; D gene ambiguous. V lost 0 bases, J lost 2 bases, and 9 bases lay in between. This CDR3 comprises 15 residues. Germline V CDR1 and CDR2: SGHRS, YFSETQ. The CDR3 bases are TGCGCCAGCAGCTTGGGGGCCGGGTCCAAAAACATTCAGTACTTC. This codes for CASSLGAGSKNIQYF.

CDR3 loop: CASSLRLPTGRYGYTF. The CDR3 DNA reads TGTGCCAGCAGTTTACGCCTTCCCACCGGGCGGTATGGCTACACCTTC. The chain recombines TRBV28 with TRBJ1-2; D gene uncertain. Trimming removed 2 bases at V and 5 bases at J, with 18 bases between. Germline V CDR1 and CDR2: MDHEN, SYDVKM. This CDR3 spans 16 amino acids.

This clone was counted a few times. V and J are TRBV28 and TRBJ2-1, with 12 bases matching TRBD2. Unmatched junction bases numbered 7, after V lost 6 bases and J lost 7 bases. CDR3 length: 15 residues. Germline-derived CDR1 and CDR2 are MDHEN and SYDVKM. The CDR3 protein is CASSRLAGAWNEQFF. The CDR3 DNA is TGTGCCAGCAGCAGACTAGCGGGAGCCTGGAATGAGCAGTTCTTC.

The DNA of the CDR3 is TGCGCCAGCAGCCAAGGCACGGGCTTCAGCTCCTACAATGAGCAGTTCTTC. Amino acids: CASSQGTGFSSYNEQFF. The gene calls are TRBV4-3 and TRBJ2-1; D is ambiguous. Trimming cost V 1 base and J 0 bases, with 13 bases left between them. Germline CDR1 is LGHNA and CDR2 is YSLEER. The CDR3 runs to 17 residues.

This clone is labeled as medium-sized. The chain combines TRBV4-3 with TRBJ1-1; D ambiguous. V was cut by 0 bases and J by 1 base, with 3 bases left in between. CDR3 size: 13 residues. Looked up from germline, CDR1 is LGHNA and CDR2 is YSLEER. In nucleotides, the CDR3 is TGCGCCAGCAGCCAAGATAGGAACACTGAAGCTTTCTTT. This codes for CASSQDRNTEAFF.

The CDR3 DNA follows: TGTGCCAGTAGGACACTTATGAACACTGAAGCTTTCTTT. It yields the protein CASRTLMNTEAFF. The chain employs TRBV19 and TRBJ1-1; D unresolved. Between the trimmed V and J ends, which lost 6 bases and 0 bases, there was a span of 8 bases. Germline V gene lookup returns CDR1 LNHDA and CDR2 SQIVND (reference sequence). The CDR3 has 13 residues.

The chain recombines TRBV19 with TRBJ2-1; 14 bases map to TRBD2. Germline CDR1 is LNHDA and CDR2 is SQIVND (reference sequence). With V trimmed by 3 bases and J by 8 bases, 9 bases remained unmatched. The CDR3 is made up of 17 amino acids. This CDR3 reads CASSIRTSGRWADEQFF. The CDR3, as DNA: TGTGCCAGTAGTATTCGGACTAGCGGGAGGTGGGCCGATGAGCAGTTCTTC.